These 30 T cell receptor beta chains share one sample of origin, sequenced in a study of blood T cell repertoires in COVID-19. The table came from immunoSEQ multiplex PCR; TCRdb's copy has only in-frame clones and leaves some out. The sample has around 290,000 clones, about 89% seen once. Sequenced material: peripheral blood. The receptors here all came from a woman aged 45-60 years who had recovered from COVID-19.

J is TRBJ2-7 and V is TRBV7-9; D gene ambiguous. The CDR3 contains 11 residues. In germline, CDR1 is SEHNR, CDR2 FQNEAQ (reference sequence). Trimming removed 4 bases at V and 2 bases at J, with 3 bases between. The CDR3 sequence is CASSSAYEQYF. CDR3 nucleotide sequence: TGTGCCAGCAGCTCTGCCTACGAGCAGTACTTC.

The chain has TRBV19 and TRBJ1-2; D is undetermined. V was pared by 10 bases and J by 0 bases, with 12 bases between. The CDR3 runs to 13 residues. Germline CDR1 and CDR2: LNHDA and SQIVND (reference sequence). CDR3 in DNA: TGTGCCACTAGGAAGGAGCCTAACTATGGCTACACCTTC. Translation gives CATRKEPNYGYTF.

CDR3 region: CASSPYLSNEQYF. The CDR3 coding sequence is TGTGCCAGCAGCCCTTATTTAAGCAACGAGCAGTACTTC. The chain recombines TRBV5-5 with TRBJ2-7; D gene uncertain. Germline V gene sequence: CDR1 SGHKS, CDR2 YYEKEE (reference sequence). With 4 bases removed from V and 5 bases from J, the gap between germline ends came to 13 bases. There are 13 residues in the CDR3.

This clone was seen more than once but under ten times. One end of the junction is discordant with germline, which a read error may explain. The J gene is TRBJ2-3, the V gene TRBV28; 7 nucleotides agree with TRBD1. The CDR3 is 12 amino acids. The V gene's germline CDR1 is MDHEN and CDR2 SYDVKM. The CDR3 DNA reads TGTGCCAGCCTTTCCGGACAGGCCTCCTTGGTGTTC. Residues: CASLSGQASLVF.

The chain combines TRBV11-2 with TRBJ2-2; a possible D gene is TRBD2 (5 bases). Germline V CDR1 and CDR2: SGHAT, FQNNGV. Trimming shortened V by 2 bases and J by 0 bases, and 7 bases separated the two germline ends. The CDR3 extends over 15 amino acids. This CDR3 is CASSLRGSNTGELFF. The CDR3, as DNA: TGTGCCAGCAGCTTACGAGGGTCGAACACCGGGGAGCTGTTTTTT.

The V and J genes are TRBV11-3 and TRBJ2-2; 7 bases fit TRBD2. The V gene end was trimmed by 1 base and the J gene end by 5 bases; junction bases not matched to a gene: 4. The CDR3 has 15 amino acids. Per the germline V gene, CDR1 is SGHNT and CDR2 is YENEEA. The CDR3 spells CASSLGGGATGELFF. The CDR3 nucleotides read TGTGCCAGCAGCTTAGGCGGGGGTGCTACCGGGGAGCTGTTTTTT.

This sequence joins TRBV5-6 and TRBJ2-5, with D possibly matching TRBD2 (7 bases). The CDR3 contains 15 residues. Trimming removed 3 bases from V and 4 bases from J, with 16 bases in between. Germline-derived CDR1 and CDR2 are SGHDT and YYEEEE. As DNA, the CDR3 is TGTGCCAGCAGCTCCCCGAGGGGGAGGGGAGAGACCCAGTACTTC. This encodes CASSSPRGRGETQYF. Supplemented by reference TRBV5-6 and TRBJ2-5, the full variable domain reads DAGVTQSPTHLIKTRGQQVTLRCSPKSGHDTVSWYQQALGQGPQFIFQYYEEEERQRGNFPDRFSGHQFPNYSSELNVNALLLGDSALYLCASSSPRGRGETQYFGPGTRLLVL.

The CDR3 region is CASSQETGFNYGYTF. The CDR3, as DNA: TGTGCCAGCAGCCAAGAAACGGGGTTTAACTATGGCTACACCTTC. The chain uses TRBV3-1 (or the pseudogene TRBV3-2) and TRBJ1-2; D is unclear. CDR1 LGHDT and CDR2 YNNKEL come from the germline V gene (reference sequence). The V and J ends lost 0 bases and 1 base respectively, with 9 bases between them. This CDR3 comprises 15 residues.

V and J are TRBV7-2 and TRBJ1-1; D not resolved. The CDR3 has 11 amino acids. Germline V gene lookup returns CDR1 SGHTA and CDR2 FQGNSA. V shed 5 bases and J shed 5 bases, with 6 bases lying between them. CDR3 residues: CASSPQTEAFF. In nucleotides, the CDR3 is TGTGCCAGCAGCCCACAGACTGAAGCTTTCTTT.

The rearrangement uses TRBV4-3 and TRBJ1-2; D gene uncertain. This CDR3 contains 14 residues. Germline values: CDR1 LGHNA, CDR2 YSLEER. The V end lost 0 bases, the J end lost 2 bases, and 7 bases lay between the germline ends. The CDR3 spells CASSQDSLNYGYTF. The CDR3 DNA follows: TGCGCCAGCAGCCAAGATTCTCTCAACTATGGCTACACCTTC.

The chain joins TRBV4-3 to TRBJ1-4; 8 bases are shared with TRBD1. Losses at the gene ends were 1 base for V and 6 bases for J; bases not matched to a gene: 7. Looked up from germline, CDR1 is LGHNA and CDR2 is YSLEER. The CDR3 is 16 residues long. CDR3: CASSQGLGQGDEKLFF. CDR3 sequence (DNA): TGCGCCAGCAGCCAAGGTCTAGGACAGGGAGATGAAAAACTGTTTTTT.

The genes are TRBV5-1 and TRBJ2-1; 9 bases fit TRBD1. The V segment lost 2 bases and the J segment 6 bases; nucleotides outside the gene matches: 6. In germline, CDR1 is SGHRS, CDR2 YFSETQ. There are 15 residues in the CDR3. The CDR3 loop is CASSFQTTGGNEQFF. CDR3 DNA sequence: TGCGCCAGCAGCTTTCAAACGACAGGGGGCAATGAGCAGTTCTTC.

The rearrangement links TRBV18 to TRBJ2-1; 8 bases line up with TRBD1. The V segment lost 5 bases and the J segment 6 bases; nucleotides outside the gene matches: 6. This CDR3 region has 14 residues. Germline assignment: CDR1 KGHSH and CDR2 LQKENI. The CDR3 protein is CASSTGTGFNEQFF. CDR3 nucleotides: TGTGCCAGCTCAACCGGGACAGGCTTCAATGAGCAGTTCTTC.

The J gene is TRBJ2-7, the V gene TRBV7-8; 12 bases match TRBD1. Germline trimming cut 0 bases from V and 7 bases from J; bases unmatched to any gene: 4. The germline V gene encodes CDR1 SGHVS and CDR2 FQNEAQ. This CDR3 comprises 15 residues. The CDR3 loop is CASSLAGTGGEEQYF. CDR3 sequence (DNA): TGTGCCAGCAGCTTAGCCGGGACAGGGGGCGAAGAGCAGTACTTC.

The rearrangement uses TRBV28 and TRBJ1-5, with 8 bases identical to TRBD1. The CDR3 consists of 13 residues. Germline CDR1 reads MDHEN; CDR2 reads SYDVKM. After removal of 6 bases from V and 7 bases from J, the junction contained 5 bases not matched to a gene. CDR3 protein: CASRETGVQPQHF. The DNA of the CDR3 is TGTGCCAGCAGAGAGACAGGGGTCCAGCCCCAGCATTTT.

The chain combines TRBV6-4 with TRBJ2-1; D gene ambiguous. Trimming left V 2 bases short and J 0 bases short, with 8 bases between. This CDR3 comprises 15 residues. Per germline, CDR1 MRHNA and CDR2 SNTAGT. The CDR3 protein is CASSDGVSSYNEQFF. The CDR3 DNA reads as TGTGCCAGCAGTGACGGAGTAAGCTCCTACAATGAGCAGTTCTTC.

V usage is TRBV7-2 and J usage is TRBJ2-2; weak D call: TRBD1 (5 bases). Trimming stripped 2 bases from V and 1 base from J, with 8 bases between. The length of the CDR3 is 15 residues. Per germline, CDR1 SGHTA and CDR2 FQGNSA. The CDR3 nucleotides read TGTGCCAGCAGCTTAAAACAGGTGAACACCGGGGAGCTGTTTTTT. As protein: CASSLKQVNTGELFF. The whole variable domain, filled in from reference TRBV7-2 and TRBJ2-2, reads GAGVSQSPSNKVTEKGKDVELRCDPISGHTALYWYRQSLGQGLEFLIYFQGNSAPDKSGLPSDRFSAERTGGSVSTLTIQRTQQEDSAVYLCASSLKQVNTGELFFGEGSRLTVL.

V and J are TRBV28 and TRBJ2-5; 7 bases line up with TRBD1. The ends lost 4 bases at V and 3 bases at J; junction bases unmatched: 5. The CDR3 contains 14 residues. Germline-derived CDR1 and CDR2 are MDHEN and SYDVKM. CDR3 DNA: TGTGCCAGCAGTTACCTCGGGACAGAAGAGACCCAGTACTTC. This gives the protein CASSYLGTEETQYF.

This clone has only a few counts. The chain combines TRBV6-2 or TRBV6-3 with TRBJ2-1; D uncertain. CDR3 length: 14 residues. The V gene's germline CDR1 is MNHEY and CDR2 SVGEGT. With 5 bases removed from V and 2 bases from J, the gap between germline ends came to 10 bases. CDR3 sequence: CASSRLGAYNEQFF. CDR3 sequence (DNA): TGTGCCAGCAGTCGCCTCGGAGCCTACAATGAGCAGTTCTTC.

V usage is TRBV30 and J usage is TRBJ1-5; D call uncertain. The CDR3 is 13 residues long. The V gene lost 2 bases and the J gene lost 6 bases, with 11 bases spanning the gap. Germline V lookup: CDR1 GTSNPN, CDR2 SVGIG (reference sequence). The CDR3: CAWSPERIQPQHF. The CDR3 DNA reads TGTGCCTGGAGTCCAGAGCGGATTCAGCCCCAGCATTTT.

V gene TRBV6-5 combines with J gene TRBJ1-6; D is perhaps TRBD1 (6 bases). In germline, CDR1 is MNHEY, CDR2 SVGAGI. The CDR3 extends over 13 amino acids. V shed 10 bases and J shed 6 bases, with 13 bases lying between them. CDR3 bases: TGTGCCACCCAAGGGACACGTAATTCACCCCTCCACTTT. It translates to CATQGTRNSPLHF.

This chain connects TRBV13 to TRBJ2-7; 7 nucleotides agree with TRBD1. The CDR3 sequence is 14 residues long. Trimming removed 0 bases from V and 4 bases from J; junction bases left unmatched: 3. Germline V gene lookup returns CDR1 PRHDT and CDR2 FYEKMQ (reference sequence). For the CDR3, the DNA is TGTGCCAGCAGCTTAGGGGCAGGGGGATACGAGCAGTACTTC. This encodes CASSLGAGGYEQYF.

CDR3 coding DNA: TGTGCCAGCAGTTTAGGGGGACAGGGTGGAAACACCATATATTTT. Its translation is CASSLGGQGGNTIYF. The rearrangement uses TRBV28 and TRBJ1-3, with 9 nucleotides matching TRBD1. Germline loops: CDR1 MDHEN, CDR2 SYDVKM. CDR3 length equals 15 residues. Trimming took 2 bases from V and 3 from J; bases not matched to a gene: 2.

This sequence joins TRBV28 and TRBJ2-7; TRBD2 matches at 11 bases. This CDR3 has 14 residues. Germline-derived CDR1 and CDR2 are MDHEN and SYDVKM. After removal of 6 bases from V and 4 bases from J, the junction contained 5 bases not matched to a gene. The CDR3 region is CASRLLAGVYEQYF. CDR3 DNA: TGTGCCAGCAGGTTACTAGCGGGAGTATACGAGCAGTACTTC.

The chain links TRBV20-1 to TRBJ1-2; D is unclear. CDR3 length equals 11 residues. The germline V gene encodes CDR1 DFQATT and CDR2 SNEGSKA (reference sequence). V was trimmed by 3 bases and J by 6 bases, leaving 8 bases between them. The CDR3 region is CSASRLNGYTF. The DNA for the CDR3 is TGCAGTGCTAGCAGGCTGAATGGCTACACCTTC.

The chain employs TRBV9 and TRBJ1-6; 8 nucleotides match TRBD1. The CDR3 sequence is 13 residues long. The germline CDR1 and CDR2 sequences are SGDLS and YYNGEE. V trimming: 4 bases; J trimming: 7 bases; junction bases outside the gene matches: 1. CDR3 in amino acids: CASSRTGNSPLHF. In DNA, the CDR3 is TGTGCCAGCAGCCGGACAGGGAATTCACCCCTCCACTTT.

V usage is TRBV27 and J usage is TRBJ2-3, with TRBD2 matching over 12 bases. CDR3 length: 17 residues. Germline CDR1 reads MNHEY; CDR2 reads SMNVEV (reference sequence). The ends lost 4 bases at V and 4 bases at J; junction bases unmatched: 9. The CDR3 is CASSSLKLAGGADTQYF. In nucleotides, the CDR3 is TGTGCCAGCAGTTCCCTAAAACTAGCGGGAGGTGCAGATACGCAGTATTTT.

This chain links TRBV28 with TRBJ2-3, with 9 bases identical to TRBD2. V gave up 6 bases and J gave up 2 bases; unmatched junction bases: 12. This CDR3 has 17 residues. Germline V CDR1 and CDR2: MDHEN, SYDVKM. CDR3 nucleotide sequence: TGTGCCAGCAGCCCCATCGGGCTAGCGGGAAACACAGATACGCAGTATTTT. Protein: CASSPIGLAGNTDTQYF.

V and J are TRBV4-1 and TRBJ2-5; D is perhaps TRBD2 (5 bases). The V gene's germline CDR1 is MGHRA and CDR2 YSYEKL. With 4 bases removed from V and 5 bases from J, the gap between germline ends came to 17 bases. CDR3 length equals 15 residues. Written as DNA, the CDR3 is TGCGCCAGCAGCCCGAGTTTAACTAGGGAGGAGACCCAGTACTTC. Translated, it gives CASSPSLTREETQYF.

V usage is TRBV12-3 or TRBV12-4 and J usage is TRBJ1-5; possible D gene TRBD1, 5 bases. There are 13 residues in the CDR3. V shed 5 bases and J shed 9 bases, with 14 bases lying between them. CDR3 amino acids: CASSPNRDRPQHF. The CDR3 DNA reads as TGTGCCAGCAGTCCTAACAGAGACAGGCCCCAGCATTTT.